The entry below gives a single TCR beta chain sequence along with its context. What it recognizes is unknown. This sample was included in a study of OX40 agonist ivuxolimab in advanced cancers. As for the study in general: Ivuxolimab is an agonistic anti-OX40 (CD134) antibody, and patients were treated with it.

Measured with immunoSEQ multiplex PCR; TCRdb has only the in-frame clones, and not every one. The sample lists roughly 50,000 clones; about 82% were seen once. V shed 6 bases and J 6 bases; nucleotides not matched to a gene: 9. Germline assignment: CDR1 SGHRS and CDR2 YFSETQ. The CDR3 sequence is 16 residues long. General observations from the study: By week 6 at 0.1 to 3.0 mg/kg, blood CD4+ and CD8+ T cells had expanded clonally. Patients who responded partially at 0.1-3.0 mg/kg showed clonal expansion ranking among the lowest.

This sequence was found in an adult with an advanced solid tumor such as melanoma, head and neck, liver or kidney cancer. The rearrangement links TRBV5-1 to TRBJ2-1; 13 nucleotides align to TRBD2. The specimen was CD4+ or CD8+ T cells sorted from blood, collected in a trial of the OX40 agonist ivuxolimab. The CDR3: CASTLPGLAGSNEQFF. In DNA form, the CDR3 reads TGCGCCAGCACCCTGCCGGGACTAGCGGGGAGCAATGAGCAGTTCTTC.